This T cell receptor (beta chain) was obtained from a study of blood T cells in healthy people across ages. V was shortened by 3 bases and J by 7 bases, with 13 bases between the two germline ends. Germline values: CDR1 SEHNR, CDR2 FQNEAQ (reference sequence). The length of the CDR3 is 14 residues. A J-beta primer mix and a sample-barcoded 5' primer were used in a second PCR of roughly 6 to 12 cycles. TCRdb reprocessed the 5' RACE reads with MiXCR, giving one entry per CDR3 protein. The data show roughly 800,000 distinct CDR3 sequences, roughly 40% seen once. No fewer than 6 micrograms of total RNA were isolated from every sample. In its sample, this clonotype was seen many times.

Specimen: blood. This TCR derives from a man aged 18 to 29 in good health. This sequence joins TRBV7-9 and TRBJ2-1, with D perhaps given as TRBD1 or TRBD2 (5 bases each). The CDR3 loop is CASSFVGTGNEQFF. Written as DNA, the CDR3 is TGTGCCAGCAGCTTCGTAGGGACGGGTAATGAGCAGTTCTTC.